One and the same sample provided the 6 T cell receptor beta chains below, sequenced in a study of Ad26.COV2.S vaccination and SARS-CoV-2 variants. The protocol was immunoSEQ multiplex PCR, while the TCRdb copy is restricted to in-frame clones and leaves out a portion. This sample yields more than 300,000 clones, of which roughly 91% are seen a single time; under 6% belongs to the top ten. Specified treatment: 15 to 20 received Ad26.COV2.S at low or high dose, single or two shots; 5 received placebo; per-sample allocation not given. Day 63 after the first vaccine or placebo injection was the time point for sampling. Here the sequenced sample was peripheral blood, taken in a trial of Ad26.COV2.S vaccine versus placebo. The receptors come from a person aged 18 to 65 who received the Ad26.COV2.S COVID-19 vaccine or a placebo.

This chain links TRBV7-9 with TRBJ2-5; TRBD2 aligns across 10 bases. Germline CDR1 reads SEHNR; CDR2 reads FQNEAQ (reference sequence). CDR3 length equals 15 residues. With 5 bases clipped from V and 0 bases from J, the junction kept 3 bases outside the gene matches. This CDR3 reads CASSSGLADQETQYF. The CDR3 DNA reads TGTGCCAGCAGCAGTGGACTAGCGGACCAAGAGACCCAGTACTTC.

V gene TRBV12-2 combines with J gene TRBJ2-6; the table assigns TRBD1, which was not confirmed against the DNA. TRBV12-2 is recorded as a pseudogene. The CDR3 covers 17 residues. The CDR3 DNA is TGTGCAAGTCGCTTCCCGGACAGGGGAACTGGGGCCAACGTCCTGACTTTC. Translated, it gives CASRFPDRGTGANVLTF.

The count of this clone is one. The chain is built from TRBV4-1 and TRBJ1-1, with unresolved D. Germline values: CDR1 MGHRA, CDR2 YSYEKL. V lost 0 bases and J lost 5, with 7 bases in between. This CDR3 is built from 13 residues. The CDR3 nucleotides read TGCGCCAGCAGCCAAGAAAGCACAACTGAAGCTTTCTTT. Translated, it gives CASSQESTTEAFF.

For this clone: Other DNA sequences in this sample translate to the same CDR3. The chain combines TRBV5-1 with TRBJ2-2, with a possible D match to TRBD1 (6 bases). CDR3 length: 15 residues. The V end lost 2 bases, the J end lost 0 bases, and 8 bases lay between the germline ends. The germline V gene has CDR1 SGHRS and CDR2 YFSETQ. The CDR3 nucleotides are TGCGCCAGCAGCTTAGACAGGCCGAACACCGGGGAGCTGTTTTTT. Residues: CASSLDRPNTGELFF.

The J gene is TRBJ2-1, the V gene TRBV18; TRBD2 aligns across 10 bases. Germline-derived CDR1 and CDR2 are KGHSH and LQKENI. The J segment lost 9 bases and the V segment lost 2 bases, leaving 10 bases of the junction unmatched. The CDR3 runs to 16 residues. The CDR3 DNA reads TGTGCCAGCTCACCAGCTACTAGCGGGACTTTCGGTGAGCAGTTCTTC. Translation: CASSPATSGTFGEQFF. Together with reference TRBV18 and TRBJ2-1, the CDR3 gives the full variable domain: NAGVMQNPRHLVRRRGQEARLRCSPMKGHSHVYWYRQLPEEGLKFMVYLQKENIIDESGMPKERFSAEFPKEGPSILRIQQVVRGDSAAYFCASSPATSGTFGEQFFGPGTRLTVL.

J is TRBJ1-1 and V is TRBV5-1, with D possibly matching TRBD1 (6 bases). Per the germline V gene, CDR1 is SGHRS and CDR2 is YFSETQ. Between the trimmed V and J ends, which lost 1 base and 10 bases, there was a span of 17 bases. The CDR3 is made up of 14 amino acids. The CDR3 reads CASSLNSGGRLAFF. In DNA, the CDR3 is TGCGCCAGCAGCTTGAACTCCGGGGGCCGCCTAGCTTTCTTT.